This T cell receptor (beta chain) emerged from a study of tumor T cells in aggressive B-cell lymphoma (dated by TCRdb to the late 2010s). Worth noting for this clone: Its antigen is still unknown. Base-call qualities are not available, and no considerably larger clone is one nucleotide away.

Libraries were built with the immunoSEQ multiplex PCR assay. As stored in TCRdb, this immuneACCESS dataset retains in-frame rearrangements with V and J assigned. A fraction of the clones does not appear; measured against another copy, unresolved V genes explain less than half of the discrepancy, and the remainder lacks a known reason. This sample gives around 10,000 clones in total; around 90% of them show up just once. Together, the top ten hold more than 2.5% of the sample. The sample consisted of tumor tissue. The clonotype originates from an adult with diffuse large B cell lymphoma.

CDR3 reads: CASSTQENTEAFF. Here is the DNA: TGTGCCAGCAGTACCCAGGAGAACACTGAAGCTTTCTTT. The rearrangement combines TRBV2 with TRBJ1-1; the D gene is unclear. Including the terminal cysteine and phenylalanine, the CDR3 comprises 13 residues. The CDR3 DNA has 39 bases and is translated from base 1. CDR1 and CDR2 (SNHLY, FYNNEI) derive from the germline V gene. V is shortened by 5 bases, J by 1 base, and the region joining them spans 8 bases.